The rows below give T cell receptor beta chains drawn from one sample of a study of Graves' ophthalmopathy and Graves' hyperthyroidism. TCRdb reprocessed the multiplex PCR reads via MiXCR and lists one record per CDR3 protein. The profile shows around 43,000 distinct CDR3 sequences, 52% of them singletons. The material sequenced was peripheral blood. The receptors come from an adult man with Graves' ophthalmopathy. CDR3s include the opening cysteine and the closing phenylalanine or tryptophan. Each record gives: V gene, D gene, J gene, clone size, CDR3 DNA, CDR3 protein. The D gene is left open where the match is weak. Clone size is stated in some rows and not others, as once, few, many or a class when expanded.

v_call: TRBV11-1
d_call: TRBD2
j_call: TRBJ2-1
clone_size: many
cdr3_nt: TGTGCCAGCAGCCGCCACCGGGGCGGGAGGGCAATGAATGAGCAGTTCTTC
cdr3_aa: CASSRHRGGRAMNEQFF

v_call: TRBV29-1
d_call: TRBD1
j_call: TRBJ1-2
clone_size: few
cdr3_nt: TGCAGCGGAGCGGGACAGGGATTAACCGGCTACACCTTC
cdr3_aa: CSGAGQGLTGYTF

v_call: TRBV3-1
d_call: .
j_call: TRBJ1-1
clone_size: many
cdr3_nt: TGTGCCAGCAGCCAAGAGGGCAGGTTAGGAGCTTTCTTT
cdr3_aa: CASSQEGRLGAFF

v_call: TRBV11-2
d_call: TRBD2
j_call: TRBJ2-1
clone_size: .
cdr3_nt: TGTGCCAGCAGCCCCTCGTCCAGCGGGAGTTTCACCCCGCAGTTCTTC
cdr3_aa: CASSPSSSGSFTPQFF

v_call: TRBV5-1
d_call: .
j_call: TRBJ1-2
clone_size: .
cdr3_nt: TGCGCCAGCAGCCCGGGCGATTGGGATGGCTACACCTTC
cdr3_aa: CASSPGDWDGYTF

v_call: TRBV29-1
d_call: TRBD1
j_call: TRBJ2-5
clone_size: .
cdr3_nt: TGCAGCGTGGCCCGGGACAGCAATCAAGAGACCCAGTACTTC
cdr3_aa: CSVARDSNQETQYF

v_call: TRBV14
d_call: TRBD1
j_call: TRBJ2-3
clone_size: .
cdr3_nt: TGTGCCAGCAGCCGGGACAGGGTTAGGAATGAGCAGTATTTT
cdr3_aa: CASSRDRVRNEQYF

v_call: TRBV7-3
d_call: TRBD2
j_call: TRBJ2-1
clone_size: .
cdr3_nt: TGTGCCAGCAGCACGAGCGGGGACTCCTACAATGAGCAGTTCTTC
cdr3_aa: CASSTSGDSYNEQFF

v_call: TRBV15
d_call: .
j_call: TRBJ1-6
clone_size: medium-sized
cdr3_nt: TGTGCCACCAGCAGAGCCGCAGGGCGAGGGTCACCCCTCCACTTT
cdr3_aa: CATSRAAGRGSPLHF

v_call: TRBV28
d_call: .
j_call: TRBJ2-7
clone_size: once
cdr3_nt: TGTGCCAGCACTGGGGCCAACGAGCAGTACTTC
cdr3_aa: CASTGANEQYF

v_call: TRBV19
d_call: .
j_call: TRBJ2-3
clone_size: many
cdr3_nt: TGTGCCAGTAATGCCTTCCGGACAGATACGCAGTATTTT
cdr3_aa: CASNAFRTDTQYF

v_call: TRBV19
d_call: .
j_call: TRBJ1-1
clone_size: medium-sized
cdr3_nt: TGTGCCAGTAATATGCAAGGAGGGAGAGCTTTCTTT
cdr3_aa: CASNMQGGRAFF

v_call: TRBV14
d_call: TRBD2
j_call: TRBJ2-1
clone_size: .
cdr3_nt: TGTGCCAGCAGCAAAGACGTCGGGACTATAAACAATGAGCAGTTCTTC
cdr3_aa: CASSKDVGTINNEQFF

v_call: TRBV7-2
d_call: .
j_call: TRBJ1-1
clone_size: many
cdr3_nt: TGTGCCAGCAGCTTAGTGGGGGGGAACACTGAAGCTTTCTTT
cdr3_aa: CASSLVGGNTEAFF

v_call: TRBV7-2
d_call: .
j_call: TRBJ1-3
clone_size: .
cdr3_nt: TGTGCCAGCACATTCCGACGACAGGGAAACACCATATATTTT
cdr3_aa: CASTFRRQGNTIYF

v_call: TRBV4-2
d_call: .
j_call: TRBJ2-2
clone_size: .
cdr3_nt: TGTGCCAGCAGCCCCCGTATCGGTTTGGGGGAGCTGTTTTTT
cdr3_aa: CASSPRIGLGELFF

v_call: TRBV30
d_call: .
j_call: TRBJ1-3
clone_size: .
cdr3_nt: TGTGCCTGCCCACAGGGCCTTGGTGGAAACACCATATATTTT
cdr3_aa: CACPQGLGGNTIYF

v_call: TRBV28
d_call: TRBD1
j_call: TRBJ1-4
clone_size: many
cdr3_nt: TGTGCCAGCAGTTCCCGTGGACAGGGTCCATCTAATGAAAAACTGTTTTTT
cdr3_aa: CASSSRGQGPSNEKLFF

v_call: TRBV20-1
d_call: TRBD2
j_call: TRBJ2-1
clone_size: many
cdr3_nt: TGCAGTGCTAGAGATCTAGCGGAGGGGTCCCGAGAGCAGTTCTTC
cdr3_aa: CSARDLAEGSREQFF

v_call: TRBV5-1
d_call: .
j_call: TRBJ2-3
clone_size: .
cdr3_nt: TGCGCCAGCAGCTTGGTCCCCGGGAACACAGATACGCAGTATTTT
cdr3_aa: CASSLVPGNTDTQYF

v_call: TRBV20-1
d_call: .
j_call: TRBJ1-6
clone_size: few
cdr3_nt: TGCAGTGCTAGAGACGGCCGGGTATCGAATAATTCACCCCTCCACTTT
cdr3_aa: CSARDGRVSNNSPLHF

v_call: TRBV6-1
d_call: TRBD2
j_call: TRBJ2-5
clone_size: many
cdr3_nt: TGTGCCAGCAGTAAACTAGCGGGGGGGCTCCAGGAGACCCAGTACTTC
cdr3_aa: CASSKLAGGLQETQYF

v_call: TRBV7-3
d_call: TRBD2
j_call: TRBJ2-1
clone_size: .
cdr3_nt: TGTGCCTGGAGTCCTAGCGGCAGGCCCCTCTACGAGCAGTTCTTC
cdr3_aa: CAWSPSGRPLYEQFF

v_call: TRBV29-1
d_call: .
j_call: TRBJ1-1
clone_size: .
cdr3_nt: TGCGGCGTTGATACAGGGCTCACTGAAGCTTTCTTT
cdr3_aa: CGVDTGLTEAFF

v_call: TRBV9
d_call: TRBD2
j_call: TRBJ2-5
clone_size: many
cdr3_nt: TGTGCCAGCAGCGTAGACCCGAGCGGGGGCCTTCAAGAGACCCAGTACTTC
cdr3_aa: CASSVDPSGGLQETQYF

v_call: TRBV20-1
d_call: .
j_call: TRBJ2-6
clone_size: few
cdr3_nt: TGTAGTGCTAGAGGATCCGGCTCTGGGGCCAACGTCCCGACTTTC
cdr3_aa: CSARGSGSGANVPTF

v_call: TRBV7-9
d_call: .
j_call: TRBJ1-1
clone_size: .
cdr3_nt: TGTGCCAGCAGCGTCTCCGGGACAAGCCCGAACACTGAAGCTTTCTTT
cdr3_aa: CASSVSGTSPNTEAFF

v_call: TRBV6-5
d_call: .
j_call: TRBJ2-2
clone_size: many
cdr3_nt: TGTGCCAGCTACTGGCTGGAGGGGCTGTCCACCGGGGAGCTGTTTTTT
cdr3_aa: CASYWLEGLSTGELFF

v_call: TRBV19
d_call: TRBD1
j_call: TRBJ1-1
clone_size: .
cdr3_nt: TGTGCCAGTAGATCGGGACAGGTGAACACTGAAGCTTTCTTT
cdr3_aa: CASRSGQVNTEAFF

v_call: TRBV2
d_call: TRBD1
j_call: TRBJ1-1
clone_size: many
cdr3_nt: TGTGCCAGCGGTTCCGGACAGGGGGCGCTTGAAGCTTTCTTT
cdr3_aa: CASGSGQGALEAFF

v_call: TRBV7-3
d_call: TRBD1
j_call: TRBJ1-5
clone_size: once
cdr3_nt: TGTGCCAGCAGCTTAAGGGCTGGACAGGGCAATCAGCCCCAGCATTTT
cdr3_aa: CASSLRAGQGNQPQHF

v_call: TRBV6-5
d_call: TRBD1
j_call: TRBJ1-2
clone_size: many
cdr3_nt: TGTGCCAGCAGTCGCCCGGGACAGGGGAACTATGGCTACACCTTC
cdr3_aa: CASSRPGQGNYGYTF

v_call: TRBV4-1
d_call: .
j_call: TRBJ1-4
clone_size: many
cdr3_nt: TGCGCCAGCAGCCCTGGGGGGGCAAAACTGTTTTTT
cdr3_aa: CASSPGGAKLFF

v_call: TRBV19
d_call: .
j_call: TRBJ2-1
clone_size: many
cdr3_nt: TGTGCCAGCAGGGGCCCACGATCCTACAATGAGCAGTTCTTC
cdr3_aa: CASRGPRSYNEQFF

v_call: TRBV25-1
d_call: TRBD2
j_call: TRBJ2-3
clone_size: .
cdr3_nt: TGTGCCAGCAGTGAAGAAGGTGCTAGCGGGAGTTCAGATACGCAGTATTTT
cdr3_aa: CASSEEGASGSSDTQYF

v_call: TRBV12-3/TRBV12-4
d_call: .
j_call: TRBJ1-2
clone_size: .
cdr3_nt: TGTGCCAGCAGGACCTCAAAGGGTAACTATGGCTACACCTTC
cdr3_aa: CASRTSKGNYGYTF

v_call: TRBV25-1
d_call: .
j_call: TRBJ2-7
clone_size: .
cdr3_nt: TGTGCCAGCAGTGAATACCGGCAGGGCATGGGCGAGCAGTACTTC
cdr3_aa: CASSEYRQGMGEQYF

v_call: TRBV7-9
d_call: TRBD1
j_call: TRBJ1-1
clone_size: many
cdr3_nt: TGTGCCAGCAGTCGGACAGGGGGGGAGTACACTGGAGCTTTCTTT
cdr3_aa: CASSRTGGEYTGAFF